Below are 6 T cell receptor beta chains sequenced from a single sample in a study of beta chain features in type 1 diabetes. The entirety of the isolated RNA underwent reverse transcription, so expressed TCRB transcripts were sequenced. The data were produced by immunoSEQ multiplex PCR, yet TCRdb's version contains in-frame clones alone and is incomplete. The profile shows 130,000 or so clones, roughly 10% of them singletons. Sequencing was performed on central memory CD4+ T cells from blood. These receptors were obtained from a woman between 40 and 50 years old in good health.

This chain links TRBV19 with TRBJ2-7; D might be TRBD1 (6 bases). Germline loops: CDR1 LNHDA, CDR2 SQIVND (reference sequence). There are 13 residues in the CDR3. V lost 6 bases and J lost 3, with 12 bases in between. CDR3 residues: CASRRDTDYEQYF. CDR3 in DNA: TGTGCCAGTAGGAGGGACACAGACTACGAGCAGTACTTC.

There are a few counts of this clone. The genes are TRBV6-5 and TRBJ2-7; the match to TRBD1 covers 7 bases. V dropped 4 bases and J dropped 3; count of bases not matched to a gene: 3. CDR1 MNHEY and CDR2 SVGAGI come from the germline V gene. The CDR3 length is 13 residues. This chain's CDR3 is CASSFRQGYEQYF. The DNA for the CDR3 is TGTGCCAGCAGTTTTCGACAGGGCTACGAGCAGTACTTC.

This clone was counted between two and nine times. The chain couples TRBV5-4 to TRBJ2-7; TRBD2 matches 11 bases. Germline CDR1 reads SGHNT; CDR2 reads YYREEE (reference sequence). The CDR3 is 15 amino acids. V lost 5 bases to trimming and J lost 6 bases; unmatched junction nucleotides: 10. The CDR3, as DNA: TGTGCCAGCAGGACCGGGACTAGCGGCCCCCGCGAGCAGTACTTC. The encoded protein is CASRTGTSGPREQYF.

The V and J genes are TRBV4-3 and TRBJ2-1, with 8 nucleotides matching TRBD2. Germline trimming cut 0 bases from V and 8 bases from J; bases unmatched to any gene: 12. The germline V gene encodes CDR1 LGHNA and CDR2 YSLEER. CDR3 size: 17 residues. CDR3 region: CASSQEAGGGPGDEQFF. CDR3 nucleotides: TGCGCCAGCAGCCAAGAGGCCGGGGGGGGTCCGGGCGATGAGCAGTTCTTC.

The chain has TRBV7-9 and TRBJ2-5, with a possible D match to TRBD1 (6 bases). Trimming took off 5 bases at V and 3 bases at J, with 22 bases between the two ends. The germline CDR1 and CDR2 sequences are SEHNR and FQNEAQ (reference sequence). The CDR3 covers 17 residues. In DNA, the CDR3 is TGTGCCAGCAGCCAAGAGCGCCAGGGGTCGGGGAAAGAGACCCAGTACTTC. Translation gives CASSQERQGSGKETQYF.

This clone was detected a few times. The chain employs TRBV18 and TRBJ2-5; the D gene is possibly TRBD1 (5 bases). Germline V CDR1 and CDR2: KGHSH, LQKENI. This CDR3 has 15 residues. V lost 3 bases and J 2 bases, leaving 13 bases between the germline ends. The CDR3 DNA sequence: TGTGCCAGCTCACCTAGTGCAGGGCAACAAGAGACCCAGTACTTC. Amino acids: CASSPSAGQQETQYF.